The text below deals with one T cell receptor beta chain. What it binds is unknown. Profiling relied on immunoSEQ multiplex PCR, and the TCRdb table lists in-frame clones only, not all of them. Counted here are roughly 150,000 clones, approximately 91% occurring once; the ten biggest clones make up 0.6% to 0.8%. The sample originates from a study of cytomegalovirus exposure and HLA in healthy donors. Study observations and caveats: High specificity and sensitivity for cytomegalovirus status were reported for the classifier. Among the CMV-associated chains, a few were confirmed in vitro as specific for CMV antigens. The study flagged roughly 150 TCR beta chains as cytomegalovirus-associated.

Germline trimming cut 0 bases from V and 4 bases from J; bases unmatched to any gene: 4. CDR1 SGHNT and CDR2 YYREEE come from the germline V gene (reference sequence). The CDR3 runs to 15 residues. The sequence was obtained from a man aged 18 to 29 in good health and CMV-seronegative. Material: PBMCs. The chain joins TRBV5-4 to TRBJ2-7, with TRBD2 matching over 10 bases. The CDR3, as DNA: TGTGCCAGCAGCTTGGAAGCGGGGGGGCGATACGAGCAGTACTTC. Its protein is CASSLEAGGRYEQYF.